The clone carrying this T cell receptor beta chain has more than one count but fewer than ten. Its antigen remains unknown. There are 14 residues in the CDR3. Germline V gene sequence: CDR1 MNHEY, CDR2 SVGAGI. V trimming: 0 bases; J trimming: 3 bases; junction bases outside the gene matches: 2. This sample was included in a study of cytomegalovirus exposure and HLA in healthy donors. PCR used 60 Vbeta primers and 13 Jbeta primers. Using immunoSEQ multiplex PCR, the repertoire was profiled, and TCRdb retains in-frame clones only, with some absent. The table lists 130,000 to 150,000 clones, over 60% of them singletons, with approximately 1.6% in the top ten. General study findings and limits: Earlier analysis found most TCR beta V segments productive about 90% or about 30% of the time.

V gene TRBV6-5 combines with J gene TRBJ2-7; 7 nucleotides line up with TRBD2. Sequencing input: PBMCs. This receptor was identified in a woman between 18 and 30 years old in good health and CMV-seronegative. The CDR3 DNA reads as TGTGCCAGCAGTTACTCGGGGGGGAACTACGAGCAGTACTTC. It translates to CASSYSGGNYEQYF.